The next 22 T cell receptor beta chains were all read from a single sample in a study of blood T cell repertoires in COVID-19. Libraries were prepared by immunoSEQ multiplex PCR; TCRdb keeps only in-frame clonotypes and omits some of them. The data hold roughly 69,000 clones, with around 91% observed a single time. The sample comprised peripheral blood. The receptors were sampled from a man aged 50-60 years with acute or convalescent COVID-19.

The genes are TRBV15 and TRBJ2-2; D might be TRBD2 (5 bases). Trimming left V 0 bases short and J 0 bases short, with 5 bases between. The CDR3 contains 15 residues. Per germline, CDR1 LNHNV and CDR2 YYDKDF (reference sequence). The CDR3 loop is CATSRDGANTGELFF. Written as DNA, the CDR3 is TGTGCCACCAGCAGAGACGGGGCGAACACCGGGGAGCTGTTTTTT.

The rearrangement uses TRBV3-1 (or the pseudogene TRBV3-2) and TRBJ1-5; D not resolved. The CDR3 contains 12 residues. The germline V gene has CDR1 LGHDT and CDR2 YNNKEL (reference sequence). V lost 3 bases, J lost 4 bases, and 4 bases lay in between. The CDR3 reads CASSHLNQPQHF. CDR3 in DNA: TGTGCCAGCAGCCACCTGAATCAGCCCCAGCATTTT.

The DNA of the CDR3 is TGTGCCAGCTCCCAACAGGAGGGTACTGAAGCTTTCTTT. Encoded protein: CASSQQEGTEAFF. This rearrangement joins TRBV18 to TRBJ1-1; TRBD1 is a possible D gene (5 bases). This CDR3 spans 13 amino acids. Germline V gene data show CDR1 as KGHSH and CDR2 as LQKENI. V gave up 6 bases and J gave up 5 bases, with 13 bases separating them.

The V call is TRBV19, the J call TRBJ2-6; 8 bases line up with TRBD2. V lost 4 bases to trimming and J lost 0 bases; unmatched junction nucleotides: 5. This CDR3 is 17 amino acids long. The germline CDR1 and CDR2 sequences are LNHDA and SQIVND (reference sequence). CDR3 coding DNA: TGTGCCAGTAGTACCGGGGGGGTATACTCTGGGGCCAACGTCCTGACTTTC. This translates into CASSTGGVYSGANVLTF.

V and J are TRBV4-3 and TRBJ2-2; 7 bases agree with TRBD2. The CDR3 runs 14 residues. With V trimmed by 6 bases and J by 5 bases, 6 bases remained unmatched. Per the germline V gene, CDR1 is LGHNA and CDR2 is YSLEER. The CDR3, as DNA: TGCGCCAGCAGTCCACTTAGCGGGACCGGGGAGCTGTTTTTT. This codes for CASSPLSGTGELFF.

This CDR3 is CASSWDRVMNTEAFF. CDR3 DNA: TGTGCCAGTAGTTGGGACAGGGTGATGAACACTGAAGCTTTCTTT. This rearrangement joins TRBV19 to TRBJ1-1; 9 bases are a match to TRBD1. J gave up 0 bases and V 5 bases, and 4 bases lay outside the gene matches. This CDR3 comprises 15 residues. Germline CDR1 and CDR2: LNHDA and SQIVND (reference sequence). Looking up the rest from reference TRBV19 and TRBJ1-1 gives the full variable domain: DGGITQSPKYLFRKEGQNVTLSCEQNLNHDAMYWYRQDPGQGLRLIYYSQIVNDFQKGDIAEGYSVSREKKESFPLTVTSAQKNPTAFYLCASSWDRVMNTEAFFGQGTRLTVV.

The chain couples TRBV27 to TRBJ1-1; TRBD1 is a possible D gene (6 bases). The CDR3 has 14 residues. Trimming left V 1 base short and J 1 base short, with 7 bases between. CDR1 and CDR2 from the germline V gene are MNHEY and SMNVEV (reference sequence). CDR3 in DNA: TGTGCCAGCAGTTTATGGGGGCGGAACACTGAAGCTTTCTTT. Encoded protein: CASSLWGRNTEAFF.

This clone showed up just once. Written as DNA, the CDR3 is TGTGCCAGCAGTTACTGGGGGGACGATGGCTACACCTTC. Translated: CASSYWGDDGYTF. This rearrangement joins TRBV6-5 to TRBJ1-2; D is possibly TRBD1 (5 bases). The CDR3 is made up of 13 amino acids. CDR1 and CDR2 from the germline V gene are MNHEY and SVGAGI. With 1 base removed from V and 6 bases from J, the gap between germline ends came to 9 bases.

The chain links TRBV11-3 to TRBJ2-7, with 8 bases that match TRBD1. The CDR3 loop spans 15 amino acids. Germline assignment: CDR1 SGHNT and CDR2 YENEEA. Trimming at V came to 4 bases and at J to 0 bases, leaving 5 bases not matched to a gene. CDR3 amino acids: CASSSRDRLSYEQYF. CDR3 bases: TGTGCCAGCAGCTCCCGGGACAGGCTCTCCTACGAGCAGTACTTC.

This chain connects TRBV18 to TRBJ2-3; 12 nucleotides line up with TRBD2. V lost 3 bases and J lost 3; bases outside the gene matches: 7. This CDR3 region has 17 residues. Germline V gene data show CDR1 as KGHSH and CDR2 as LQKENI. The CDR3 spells CASSPLAGGPVTDTQYF. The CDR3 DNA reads TGTGCCAGCTCACCTCTAGCGGGAGGGCCTGTGACAGATACGCAGTATTTT.

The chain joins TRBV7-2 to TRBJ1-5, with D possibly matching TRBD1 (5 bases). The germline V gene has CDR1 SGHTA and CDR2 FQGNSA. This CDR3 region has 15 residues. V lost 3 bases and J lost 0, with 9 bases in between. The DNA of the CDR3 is TGTGCCAGCAGCTTCGGGGGTCATAGCAATCAGCCCCAGCATTTT. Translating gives CASSFGGHSNQPQHF.

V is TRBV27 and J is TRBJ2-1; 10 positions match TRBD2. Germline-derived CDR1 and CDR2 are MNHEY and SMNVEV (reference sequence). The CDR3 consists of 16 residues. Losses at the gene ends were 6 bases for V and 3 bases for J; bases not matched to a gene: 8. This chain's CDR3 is CASSPRTSGVYNEQFF. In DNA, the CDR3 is TGTGCCAGCAGCCCGAGGACTAGCGGAGTCTACAATGAGCAGTTCTTC.

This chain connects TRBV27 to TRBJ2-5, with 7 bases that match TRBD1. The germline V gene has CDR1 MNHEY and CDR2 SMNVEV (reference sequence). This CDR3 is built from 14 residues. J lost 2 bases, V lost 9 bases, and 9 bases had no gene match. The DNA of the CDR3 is TGTGCCAGTCCGGGGACAGCATCACAAGAGACCCAGTACTTC. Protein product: CASPGTASQETQYF.

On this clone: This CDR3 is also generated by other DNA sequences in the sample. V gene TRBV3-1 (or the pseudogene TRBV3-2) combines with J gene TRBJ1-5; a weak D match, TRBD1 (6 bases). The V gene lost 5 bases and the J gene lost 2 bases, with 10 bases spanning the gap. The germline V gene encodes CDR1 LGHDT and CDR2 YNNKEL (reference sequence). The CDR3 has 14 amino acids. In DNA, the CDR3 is TGTGCCAGCAGCTTGACAGGACGCAATCAGCCCCAGCATTTT. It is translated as CASSLTGRNQPQHF.

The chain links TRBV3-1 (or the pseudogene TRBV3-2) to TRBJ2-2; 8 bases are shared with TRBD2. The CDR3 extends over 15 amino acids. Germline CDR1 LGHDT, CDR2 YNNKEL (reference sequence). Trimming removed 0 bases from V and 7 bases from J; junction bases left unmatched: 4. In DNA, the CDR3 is TGTGCCAGCAGCCAAGATCGGGAGGGCCACGGGGAGCTGTTTTTT. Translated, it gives CASSQDREGHGELFF.

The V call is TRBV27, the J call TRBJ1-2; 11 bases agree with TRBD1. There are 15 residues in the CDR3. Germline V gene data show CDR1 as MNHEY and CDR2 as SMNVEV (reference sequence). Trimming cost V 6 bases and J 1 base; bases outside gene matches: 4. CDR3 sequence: CASRGTGGSNYGYTF. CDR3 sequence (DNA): TGTGCCAGCAGGGGGACAGGGGGGAGTAACTATGGCTACACCTTC.

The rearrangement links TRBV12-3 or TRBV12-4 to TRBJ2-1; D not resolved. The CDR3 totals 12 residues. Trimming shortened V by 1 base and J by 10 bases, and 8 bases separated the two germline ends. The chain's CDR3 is CASSLELTEQFF. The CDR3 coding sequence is TGTGCCAGCAGTTTAGAGTTAACAGAGCAGTTCTTC.

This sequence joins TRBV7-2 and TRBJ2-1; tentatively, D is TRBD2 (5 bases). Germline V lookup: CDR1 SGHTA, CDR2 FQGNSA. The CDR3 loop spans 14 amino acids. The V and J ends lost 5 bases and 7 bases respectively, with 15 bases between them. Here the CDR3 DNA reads TGTGCCAGCAGCGCGGGTCAAGCCTTTAATGAGCAGTTCTTC. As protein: CASSAGQAFNEQFF.

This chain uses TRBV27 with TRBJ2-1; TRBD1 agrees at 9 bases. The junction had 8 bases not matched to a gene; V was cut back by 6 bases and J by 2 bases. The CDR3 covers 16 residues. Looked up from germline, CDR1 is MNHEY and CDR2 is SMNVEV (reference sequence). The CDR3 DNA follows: TGTGCCAGCAGACGCGGGACAGGGAATACCTACAATGAGCAGTTCTTC. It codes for CASRRGTGNTYNEQFF.

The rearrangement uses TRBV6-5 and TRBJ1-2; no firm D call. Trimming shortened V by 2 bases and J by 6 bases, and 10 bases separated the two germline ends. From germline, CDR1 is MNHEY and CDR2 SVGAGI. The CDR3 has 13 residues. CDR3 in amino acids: CASSYDLGNGYTF. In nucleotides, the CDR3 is TGTGCCAGCAGTTACGACCTCGGGAATGGCTACACCTTC.

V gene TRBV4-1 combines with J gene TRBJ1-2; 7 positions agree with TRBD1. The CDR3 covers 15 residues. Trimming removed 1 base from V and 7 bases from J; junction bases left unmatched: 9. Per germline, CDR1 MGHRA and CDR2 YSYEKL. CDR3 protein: CASSQGIGTASGYTF. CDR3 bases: TGCGCCAGCAGCCAAGGTATCGGGACAGCGAGTGGCTACACCTTC.

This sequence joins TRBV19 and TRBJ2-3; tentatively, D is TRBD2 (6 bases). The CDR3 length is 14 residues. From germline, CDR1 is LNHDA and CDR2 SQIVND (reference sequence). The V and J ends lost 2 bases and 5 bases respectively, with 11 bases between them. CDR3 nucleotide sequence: TGTGCCAGTAGTATAAGTCCGGGAGTAGATACGCAGTATTTT. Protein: CASSISPGVDTQYF. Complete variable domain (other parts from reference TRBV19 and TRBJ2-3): DGGITQSPKYLFRKEGQNVTLSCEQNLNHDAMYWYRQDPGQGLRLIYYSQIVNDFQKGDIAEGYSVSREKKESFPLTVTSAQKNPTAFYLCASSISPGVDTQYFGPGTRLTVL.